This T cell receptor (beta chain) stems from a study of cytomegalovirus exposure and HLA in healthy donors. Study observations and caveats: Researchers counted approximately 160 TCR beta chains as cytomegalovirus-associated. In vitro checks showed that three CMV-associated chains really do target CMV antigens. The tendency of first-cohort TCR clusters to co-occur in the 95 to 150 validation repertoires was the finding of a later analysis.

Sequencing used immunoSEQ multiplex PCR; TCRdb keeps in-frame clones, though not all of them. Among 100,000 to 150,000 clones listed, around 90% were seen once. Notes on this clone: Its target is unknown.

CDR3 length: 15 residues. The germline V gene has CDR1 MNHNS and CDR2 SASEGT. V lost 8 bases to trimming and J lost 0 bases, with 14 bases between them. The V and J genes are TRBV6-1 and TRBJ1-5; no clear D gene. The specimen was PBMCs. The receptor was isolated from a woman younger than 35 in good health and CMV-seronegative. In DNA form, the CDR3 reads TGTGCCAGCGAGAAAACCCCTTTTAGCAATCAGCCCCAGCATTTT. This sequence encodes CASEKTPFSNQPQHF.